A single sample is the source of the 26 T cell receptor beta chains below, sequenced in a study of CD8 T cells in ankylosing spondylitis. One entry per CDR3 protein, called by TCRdb with MiXCR from the 5' RACE reads. The table lists around 480,000 distinct CDR3 sequences, over 15% of them singletons, with approximately 1% in the top ten. General observations from the study: A TCR beta motif made of fewer than ten highly homologous variants seemed typical of ankylosing spondylitis blood.

No cognate antigen is known for these TCRs. Sequencing was performed on blood, either unsorted or a sorted T cell fraction (not recorded which). These receptors were obtained from a male donor with ankylosing spondylitis.

This clonotype was recorded at least ten times. This sequence joins TRBV12-3 or TRBV12-4 and TRBJ2-3; D is ambiguous. The V end was cut by 7 bases, the J end by 6 bases, with 8 bases between. The CDR3 totals 11 residues. The CDR3: CASTLGDTQYF. CDR3 DNA: TGTGCCAGCACCCTGGGGGATACGCAGTATTTT.

The V and J genes are TRBV10-3 and TRBJ2-1, with a possible D match to TRBD1 (6 bases). CDR1 is ENHRY, CDR2 SYGVKD, per germline. The CDR3 length is 14 residues. V was trimmed by 2 bases and J by 3 bases, leaving 8 bases between them. CDR3 region: CAISEDRSYNEQFF. The CDR3 coding sequence is TGTGCCATCAGTGAGGACAGGAGCTACAATGAGCAGTTCTTC.

The chain employs TRBV29-1 and TRBJ2-3; TRBD2 matches at 8 bases. The trim removed 7 bases at V and 4 bases at J, leaving 10 bases unmatched. Germline V CDR1 and CDR2: SQVTM, ANQGSEA. This CDR3 spans 14 amino acids. The CDR3 bases are TGCAGCGGCACCCGGGAGGGCCGATCAGATACGCAGTATTTT. This codes for CSGTREGRSDTQYF.

This clonotype occurred a few times. The chain joins TRBV20-1 to TRBJ2-7; tentatively, D is TRBD2 (6 bases). Germline CDR1 and CDR2: DFQATT and SNEGSKA (reference sequence). The length of the CDR3 is 14 residues. Trimming pared 0 bases from V and 0 bases from J, leaving 9 bases between. CDR3 residues: CSARDGGSSYEQYF. The DNA of the CDR3 is TGCAGTGCTAGAGATGGAGGGAGCTCCTACGAGCAGTACTTC.

This clonotype was counted between two and nine times. The chain couples TRBV29-1 to TRBJ2-1; possible D gene TRBD2, 6 bases. V was trimmed by 6 bases and J by 12 bases, leaving 15 bases between them. CDR3 length: 11 residues. Looked up from germline, CDR1 is SQVTM and CDR2 is ANQGSEA. The CDR3 region has the DNA TGCAGCGTCCCGGGCGGGATTCGGCAGTTCTTC. Encoded protein: CSVPGGIRQFF.

This clonotype came up a few times. The chain uses TRBV5-1 and TRBJ1-1, with TRBD1 identical over 9 bases. The CDR3 spans 16 residues. The V segment lost 2 bases and the J segment 1 base; nucleotides outside the gene matches: 6. The germline V gene encodes CDR1 SGHRS and CDR2 YFSETQ. CDR3 DNA sequence: TGCGCCAGCAGCTTTTTGGGACAGGGAGGGAACACTGAAGCTTTCTTT. This translates into CASSFLGQGGNTEAFF.

Many counts were recorded for this clonotype. V usage is TRBV12-3 or TRBV12-4 and J usage is TRBJ1-2, with D uncertain. The CDR3 is 12 amino acids. V was trimmed by 3 bases and J by 5 bases, leaving 7 bases between them. DNA for the CDR3: TGTGCCAGCAGTTTTGACGGGTATGGCTACACCTTC. It encodes CASSFDGYGYTF.

This CDR3 reads CSAKPGQNYNEQFF. Written as DNA, the CDR3 is TGCAGTGCCAAGCCGGGACAGAATTACAATGAGCAGTTCTTC. The chain couples TRBV20-1 to TRBJ2-1, with TRBD1 matching over 7 bases. This CDR3 comprises 14 residues. Germline V gene lookup returns CDR1 DFQATT and CDR2 SNEGSKA (reference sequence). V was clipped by 6 bases and J by 4 bases; unmatched bases: 9.

V gene TRBV7-9 combines with J gene TRBJ1-2, with D unclear. With 1 base removed from V and 2 bases from J, the gap between germline ends came to 14 bases. The CDR3 sequence is 16 residues long. Germline CDR1 reads SEHNR; CDR2 reads FQNEAQ (reference sequence). The CDR3 nucleotides are TGTGCCAGCAGCTTAGGGCAACCAGGCCCCAACTATGGCTACACCTTC. As protein: CASSLGQPGPNYGYTF.

This clonotype was found a few times. The chain has TRBV11-2 and TRBJ2-1, with 8 bases identical to TRBD2. Germline V gene sequence: CDR1 SGHAT, CDR2 FQNNGV. Germline trimming cut 5 bases from V and 4 bases from J; bases unmatched to any gene: 10. CDR3 length equals 16 residues. The CDR3: CASSRSGGRGYNEQFF. Written as DNA, the CDR3 is TGTGCCAGCAGCCGTTCGGGGGGGAGGGGGTACAATGAGCAGTTCTTC.

This clonotype was recorded at least ten times. The rearrangement links TRBV12-3 or TRBV12-4 to TRBJ2-2; perhaps TRBD1 as D (6 bases). V was pared by 6 bases and J by 1 base, with 12 bases between. The CDR3 totals 15 residues. The CDR3 loop reads CASSPGAVNTGELFF. The CDR3 nucleotides read TGTGCCAGCAGCCCAGGGGCGGTGAACACCGGGGAGCTGTTTTTT.

The chain carries TRBV9 and TRBJ1-6; 7 nucleotides align to TRBD1. V was clipped by 0 bases and J by 7 bases; unmatched bases: 7. This CDR3 is built from 16 residues. Germline CDR1 and CDR2: SGDLS and YYNGEE. CDR3 nucleotides: TGTGCCAGCAGCGTAGAGGGCGGGACAGCCAATTCACCCCTCCACTTT. It is translated as CASSVEGGTANSPLHF.

This sequence joins TRBV20-1 and TRBJ2-7; TRBD2 might be the D (6 bases). V was clipped by 6 bases and J by 7 bases, with 22 bases between them. The germline CDR1 and CDR2 sequences are DFQATT and SNEGSKA (reference sequence). The CDR3 has 14 amino acids. In nucleotides, the CDR3 is TGCAGTGCACCCCCCCGGGGCCCTGGGGGGGAGCAGTACTTC. Translation gives CSAPPRGPGGEQYF.

Written as DNA, the CDR3 is TGTGCCAGCAGTGGGACTAGCGGGAGGCTTTCTAGCACAGATACGCAGTATTTT. Translating gives CASSGTSGRLSSTDTQYF. The genes are TRBV2 and TRBJ2-3, with TRBD2 matching 14 bases. The CDR3 loop spans 18 amino acids. V was pared by 4 bases and J by 0 bases, with 6 bases of the junction left unmatched. Germline V gene lookup returns CDR1 SNHLY and CDR2 FYNNEI. The full variable domain, its missing parts supplied by reference TRBV2 and TRBJ2-3, is EPEVTQTPSHQVTQMGQEVILRCVPISNHLYFYWYRQILGQKVEFLVSFYNNEISEKSEIFDDQFSVERPDGSNFTLKIRSTKLEDSAMYFCASSGTSGRLSSTDTQYFGPGTRLTVL.

This clonotype was observed at least ten times. This chain connects TRBV5-1 to TRBJ1-2, with D perhaps TRBD1 (5 bases). The germline V gene has CDR1 SGHRS and CDR2 YFSETQ. V shed 2 bases and J shed 3 bases, with 11 bases lying between them. CDR3 length equals 14 residues. In DNA, the CDR3 is TGCGCCAGCAGCTTAATCGCGACAGACTATGGCTACACCTTC. Amino acids: CASSLIATDYGYTF. Full variable domain (remainder filled in from reference TRBV5-1 and TRBJ1-2): KAGVTQTPRYLIKTRGQQVTLSCSPISGHRSVSWYQQTPGQGLQFLFEYFSETQRNKGNFPGRFSGRQFSNSRSEMNVSTLELGDSALYLCASSLIATDYGYTFGSGTRLTVV.

The chain combines TRBV6-5 with TRBJ2-1; 9 bases agree with TRBD2. V shed 2 bases and J 2 bases; nucleotides not matched to a gene: 4. Germline V gives CDR1 MNHEY, CDR2 SVGAGI. This CDR3 is built from 16 residues. The chain's CDR3 is CASSYETSGAYNEQFF. CDR3 nucleotides: TGTGCCAGCAGTTACGAGACTAGCGGAGCCTACAATGAGCAGTTCTTC.

V and J are TRBV5-6 and TRBJ1-5; D not certain. The V gene's germline CDR1 is SGHDT and CDR2 YYEEEE. CDR3 size: 16 residues. V was clipped by 2 bases and J by 3 bases, with 15 bases between them. The CDR3 DNA is TGTGCCAGCAGCTTTTGGGCAGGCAACACCAATCAGCCCCAGCATTTT. Amino acid sequence: CASSFWAGNTNQPQHF.

This chain uses TRBV18 with TRBJ2-1, with 7 bases identical to TRBD2. The CDR3 has 15 residues. CDR1 is KGHSH, CDR2 LQKENI, per germline. The V and J ends lost 5 bases and 7 bases, in that order; junction bases with no gene match: 11. CDR3 sequence: CASSGLAGADNEQFF. The CDR3 region has the DNA TGTGCCAGCTCAGGCTTGGCGGGAGCAGATAATGAGCAGTTCTTC.

This clonotype has only a few counts. V gene TRBV20-1 combines with J gene TRBJ2-7; unclear D gene. CDR3 length: 14 residues. The V and J ends lost 7 bases and 5 bases respectively, with 21 bases between them. Germline V gene data show CDR1 as DFQATT and CDR2 as SNEGSKA (reference sequence). The CDR3 reads CSVRPGQQLHEQYF. Written as DNA, the CDR3 is TGCAGTGTGCGCCCCGGGCAGCAGCTCCACGAGCAGTACTTC.

The genes are TRBV7-8 and TRBJ2-1; D possibly uses TRBD1 or TRBD2 (5 bases each). Germline CDR1 is SGHVS and CDR2 is FQNEAQ. The CDR3 loop spans 17 amino acids. Trimming cost V 4 bases and J 2 bases, with 18 bases left between them. The CDR3 coding sequence is TGTGCCAGCAGCTACCGTGTACTGGGGCGGGCCTACAATGAGCAGTTCTTC. Amino acid sequence: CASSYRVLGRAYNEQFF.

As regards this clonotype: The DNA is left out, because the CDR3 cannot be placed on it with certainty; the CDR3 is given as TCRdb lists it. The chain combines TRBV5-3 with TRBJ2-2; TRBD1 is the table's D call, not checked against the DNA. TRBV5-3 is an open reading frame, and its role is uncertain. The CDR3 spans 18 residues, counting both ends. The chain's CDR3 is CARSPDRGRPGAPGSCFF.

This clonotype was picked up many times. The V and J genes are TRBV15 and TRBJ2-2; D unresolved. The ends were cut back, 9 bases at V and 0 bases at J, with 14 bases in the middle. The length of the CDR3 is 15 residues. Per germline, CDR1 LNHNV and CDR2 YYDKDF (reference sequence). CDR3 region: CATQDRASNTGELFF. The DNA of the CDR3 is TGTGCCACTCAAGACCGGGCTTCGAACACCGGGGAGCTGTTTTTT.

The chain has TRBV19 and TRBJ1-5; no reliable D call. CDR3 length equals 15 residues. Trimming took off 3 bases at V and 0 bases at J, with 9 bases between the two ends. Per germline, CDR1 LNHDA and CDR2 SQIVND (reference sequence). The DNA of the CDR3 is TGTGCCAGTAGTATCCCGGGATATAGCAATCAGCCCCAGCATTTT. Translation gives CASSIPGYSNQPQHF.

This chain joins TRBV28 and TRBJ1-1; TRBD1 aligns across 7 bases. This CDR3 comprises 15 residues. Germline V gives CDR1 MDHEN, CDR2 SYDVKM. V lost 5 bases to trimming and J lost 1 base; unmatched junction nucleotides: 7. CDR3 sequence (DNA): TGTGCCAGCAGTGGAGGACAGGAGCCGAACACTGAAGCTTTCTTT. Its translation is CASSGGQEPNTEAFF.

This chain connects TRBV6-2 or TRBV6-3 to TRBJ2-2; D possibly corresponds to TRBD1 (5 bases). This CDR3 spans 14 amino acids. CDR1 and CDR2 (germline): MNHEY, SVGEGT. Trimming cost V 2 bases and J 4 bases, with 8 bases left between them. The CDR3 region is CASSYPDSTGELFF. CDR3 coding DNA: TGTGCCAGCAGTTACCCCGACAGCACCGGGGAGCTGTTTTTT.

J is TRBJ2-7 and V is TRBV7-3; no firm D call. V lost 1 base and J 7 bases, leaving 11 bases between the germline ends. Germline loops: CDR1 SGHTA, CDR2 FQGTGA. This CDR3 region has 13 residues. The CDR3 here is CASSLNTLGEQYF. As DNA, the CDR3 is TGTGCCAGCAGCTTAAATACCCTTGGGGAGCAGTACTTC.